This T cell receptor beta chain was profiled in a study of metastatic and nonmetastatic thyroid tumors (dated by TCRdb to between 2020 and 2021). For the wider study: Repertoires from peripheral blood and from tumor or nodule tissue samples of malignant and benign thyroid patients were compared.

This clone was observed a handful of times. Its binding antigen is unknown. One end of the junction varies from germline; a read error may be responsible. Libraries were made using PCR. Reads for this sample came from an Illumina HiSeq 4000. High-throughput sequencing was used to profile the CDR3 region of the TCR beta-chain in every patient. The authors' analysis ran thus. Drawing on CDR3 differences between clinicopathological groups, the researchers built a classifier meant to tell apart patients with distant-metastatic papillary thyroid cancer. Repertoire diversity was assessed with the Shannon index, and tumor-blood repertoire similarity with the Morisita-Horn index. In-frame beta chains were kept once TCRdb had trimmed the public reads at Q25 with fastp and called clones with MiXCR. It is TCRdb's table, rather than the study itself, that gives the V and J calls and clone size. The sample table contains tens of thousands of clones; only one count was recorded for about a fifth of them. Around a sixth of the sample is taken by the ten largest.

The CDR3 numbers 14 residues from cysteine through phenylalanine. The CDR3 DNA has 42 bases and is translated from base 1. Looking up the germline V gene yields CDR1 LGHNT and CDR2 FRNRAP. Broad study findings and their caveats: In both blood and tumor samples, malignant tumors were reported to have significantly higher TCR beta diversity than benign nodules.

Before undergoing thyroid surgery, none of the patients had been given any kind of treatment. The study retrospectively analysed patient clinical samples collected from about 2012 to 2019 using T-cell receptor beta sequencing. The chain couples TRBV12-5 to TRBJ1-6; the D gene cannot be named for sure. This TCR came from a female donor with papillary thyroid cancer or a benign thyroid nodule (not recorded which). Some clones in this sample may be carry-over from other donors' samples. The sample comprised blood. CDR3 region: CASGFGQANLPLHF. At the DNA level, the sequence is TGTGCTAGTGGTTTCGGTCAGGCTAATTTACCCCTCCACTTT.